These T cell receptor beta chains were read from a single sample in a study of response to subunit inactivated influenza vaccine. Each CDR3 protein gets one entry after TCRdb re-called the RT-PCR reads with MiXCR. This repertoire shows fewer than 550,000 distinct CDR3 sequences, about 25% found once; its top ten account for approximately 2%. The material was CD4+ T cells sorted from PBMCs, obtained about 5 days after vaccination. The receptor set was obtained from a man aged 50 or older who received an inactivated influenza vaccine. The CDR3 runs from the conserved cysteine through the conserved F or W. D genes are given only for firm matches. Only some rows state a clone size, as once, few, many or a class for expanded clones.

j_call: TRBJ2-2; cdr3_length: 14; v_call: TRBV7-2; clone_size: few; d_call: -; cdr3_aa: CASSLALAPGELFF; cdr3_nt: TGTGCCAGCAGCTTAGCACTAGCCCCCGGGGAGCTGTTTTTT
j_call: TRBJ2-2; cdr3_length: 15; v_call: TRBV28; clone_size: few; d_call: TRBD1; cdr3_aa: CASRTGALGTGELFF; cdr3_nt: TGTGCCAGCAGAACAGGGGCTCTGGGCACCGGGGAGCTGTTTTTT
j_call: TRBJ2-7; cdr3_length: 13; v_call: TRBV4-1; clone_size: -; d_call: -; cdr3_aa: CASSQASSYEQYF; cdr3_nt: TGCGCCAGCAGCCAAGCCAGCTCCTACGAGCAGTACTTC
j_call: TRBJ2-7; cdr3_length: 13; v_call: TRBV19; clone_size: few; d_call: TRBD1; cdr3_aa: CASSTGQLSEQYF; cdr3_nt: TGTGCCAGTAGTACGGGACAGCTCTCCGAGCAGTACTTC
j_call: TRBJ2-3; cdr3_length: 13; v_call: TRBV24-1; clone_size: few; d_call: -; cdr3_aa: CATGKDGTDTQYF; cdr3_nt: TGTGCCACCGGTAAGGACGGCACAGATACGCAGTATTTT
j_call: TRBJ2-5; cdr3_length: 16; v_call: TRBV20-1; clone_size: -; d_call: TRBD1; cdr3_aa: CSARETGYRGQETQYF; cdr3_nt: TGCAGTGCTAGAGAAACTGGGTACAGGGGGCAAGAGACCCAGTACTTC
j_call: TRBJ1-5; cdr3_length: 15; v_call: TRBV12-3/TRBV12-4; clone_size: few; d_call: -; cdr3_aa: CASSPGEAEYQPQHF; cdr3_nt: TGTGCCAGCAGTCCAGGTGAGGCGGAATATCAGCCCCAGCATTTT
j_call: TRBJ2-4; cdr3_length: 15; v_call: TRBV10-3; clone_size: -; d_call: -; cdr3_aa: CAISESKLAENIQYF; cdr3_nt: TGTGCCATCAGTGAGTCGAAGTTAGCCGAAAACATTCAGTACTTC
j_call: TRBJ2-1; cdr3_length: 14; v_call: TRBV12-3/TRBV12-4; clone_size: few; d_call: -; cdr3_aa: CASSGTLSYNEQFF; cdr3_nt: TGTGCCAGCTCCGGGACTCTCTCCTACAATGAGCAGTTCTTC
j_call: TRBJ1-5; cdr3_length: 14; v_call: TRBV5-5; clone_size: -; d_call: -; cdr3_aa: CASSFGSSNQPQHF; cdr3_nt: TGTGCCAGCAGCTTCGGCAGCAGCAATCAGCCCCAGCATTTT